The clone carrying this T cell receptor beta chain has more than one count but fewer than ten. At the DNA level, this CDR3 is encoded by other sequences in the same sample as well. Germline CDR1 is LGHNA and CDR2 is YSLEER. The CDR3 runs to 14 residues. After removal of 1 base from V and 3 bases from J, the junction contained 1 base not matched to a gene. The data were taken from a study of shared clonotypes between healthy human individuals. Across the study: CD8 memory received one plate per donor, CD8 naive two, CD4 memory three and CD4 naive three.

Terminally differentiated effector memory CD45RA+ cells were excluded from the naive CD8 cells, which were CD45RO-negative and positively selected for CCR7. Running of the assay took place at deep level. The authors' processing: There were no quality scores in the junction-only immunoSEQ sequences, so filtering differed. Sequenced by immunoSEQ multiplex PCR; TCRdb stores in-frame clones only, minus some. V, J and clone size were drawn from that table, and D and trimming were deduced from the DNA. This sample has about 2.1 million clones, with more than 85% found just once. The TCR comes from a man aged 18 to 35 in good health. Some clones in this sample may be carry-over from other donors' samples. The sequenced sample was naive CD8+ T cells from PBMCs. The chain recombines TRBV4-3 with TRBJ2-7; TRBD2 matches at 9 bases. DNA of the CDR3: TGCGCCAGCAGCCAAGGACTAGCGGTCTACGAGCAGTACTTC. Its protein product is CASSQGLAVYEQYF.